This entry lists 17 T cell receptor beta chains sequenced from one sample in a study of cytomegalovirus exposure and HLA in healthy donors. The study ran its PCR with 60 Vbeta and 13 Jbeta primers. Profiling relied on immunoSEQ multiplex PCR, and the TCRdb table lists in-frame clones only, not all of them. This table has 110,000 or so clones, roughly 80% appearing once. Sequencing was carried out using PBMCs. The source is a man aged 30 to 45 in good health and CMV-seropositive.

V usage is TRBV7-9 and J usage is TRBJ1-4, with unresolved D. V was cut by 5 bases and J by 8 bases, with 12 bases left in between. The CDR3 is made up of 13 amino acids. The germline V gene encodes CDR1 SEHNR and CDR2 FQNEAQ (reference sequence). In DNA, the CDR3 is TGTGCCAGCAGCCTACCTGAGAACGAAAAACTGTTTTTT. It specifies CASSLPENEKLFF. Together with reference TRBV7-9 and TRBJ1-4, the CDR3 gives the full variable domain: DTGVSQNPRHKITKRGQNVTFRCDPISEHNRLYWYRQTLGQGPEFLTYFQNEAQLEKSRLLSDRFSAERPKGSFSTLEIQRTEQGDSAMYLCASSLPENEKLFFGSGTQLSVL.

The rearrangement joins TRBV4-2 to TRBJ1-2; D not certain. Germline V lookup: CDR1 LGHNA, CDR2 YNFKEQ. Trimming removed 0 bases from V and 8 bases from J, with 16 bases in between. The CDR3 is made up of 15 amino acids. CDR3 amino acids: CASSQDIGLGRGYTF. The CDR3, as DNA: TGTGCCAGCAGCCAAGATATCGGCCTCGGGAGGGGCTACACCTTC.

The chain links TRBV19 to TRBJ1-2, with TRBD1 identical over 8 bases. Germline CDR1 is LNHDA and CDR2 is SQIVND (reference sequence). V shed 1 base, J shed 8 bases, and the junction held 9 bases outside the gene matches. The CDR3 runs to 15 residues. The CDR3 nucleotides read TGTGCCAGTAGTATAGGCCGGCCACAGGGGGAAGGCTACACCTTC. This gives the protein CASSIGRPQGEGYTF.

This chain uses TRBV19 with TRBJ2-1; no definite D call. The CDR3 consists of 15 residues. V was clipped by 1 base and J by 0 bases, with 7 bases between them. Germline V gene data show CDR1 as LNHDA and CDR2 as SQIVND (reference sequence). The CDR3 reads CASSIAEHSYNEQFF. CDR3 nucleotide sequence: TGTGCCAGTAGTATAGCTGAACACTCCTACAATGAGCAGTTCTTC. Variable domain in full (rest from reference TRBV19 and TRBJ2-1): DGGITQSPKYLFRKEGQNVTLSCEQNLNHDAMYWYRQDPGQGLRLIYYSQIVNDFQKGDIAEGYSVSREKKESFPLTVTSAQKNPTAFYLCASSIAEHSYNEQFFGPGTRLTVL.

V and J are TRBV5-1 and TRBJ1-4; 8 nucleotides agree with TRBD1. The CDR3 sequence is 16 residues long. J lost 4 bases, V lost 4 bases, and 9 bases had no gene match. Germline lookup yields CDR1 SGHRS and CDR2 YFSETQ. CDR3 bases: TGCGCCAGCAGCCTGGTGGGGACAGGAGATAATGAAAAACTGTTTTTT. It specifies CASSLVGTGDNEKLFF.

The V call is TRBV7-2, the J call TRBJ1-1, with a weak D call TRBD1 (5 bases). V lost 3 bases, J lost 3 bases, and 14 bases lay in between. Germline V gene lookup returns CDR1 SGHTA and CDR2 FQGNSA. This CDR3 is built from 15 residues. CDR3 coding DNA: TGTGCCAGCAGCTTTCTGGGGGGTATGTACACTGAAGCTTTCTTT. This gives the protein CASSFLGGMYTEAFF.

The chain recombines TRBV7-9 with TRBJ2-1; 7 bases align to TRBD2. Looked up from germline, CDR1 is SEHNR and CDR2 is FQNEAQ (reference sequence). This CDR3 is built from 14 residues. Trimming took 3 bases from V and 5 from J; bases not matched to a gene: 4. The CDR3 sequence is CASSLMGGDNEQFF. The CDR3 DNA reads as TGTGCCAGCAGCTTGATGGGGGGGGACAATGAGCAGTTCTTC. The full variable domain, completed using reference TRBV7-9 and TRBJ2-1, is DTGVSQNPRHKITKRGQNVTFRCDPISEHNRLYWYRQTLGQGPEFLTYFQNEAQLEKSRLLSDRFSAERPKGSFSTLEIQRTEQGDSAMYLCASSLMGGDNEQFFGPGTRLTVL.

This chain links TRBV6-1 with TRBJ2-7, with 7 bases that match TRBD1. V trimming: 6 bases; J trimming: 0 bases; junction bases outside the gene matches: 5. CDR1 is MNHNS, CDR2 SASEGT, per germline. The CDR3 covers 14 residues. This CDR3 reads CASSTDRDSYEQYF. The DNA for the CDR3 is TGTGCCAGCAGCACCGACAGGGACTCCTACGAGCAGTACTTC.

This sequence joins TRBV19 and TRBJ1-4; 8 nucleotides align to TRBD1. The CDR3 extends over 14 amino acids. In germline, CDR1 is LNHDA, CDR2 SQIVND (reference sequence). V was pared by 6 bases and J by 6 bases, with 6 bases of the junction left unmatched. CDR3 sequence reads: CASRDRGAHEKLFF. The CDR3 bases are TGTGCCAGTAGAGACAGGGGAGCCCATGAAAAACTGTTTTTT.

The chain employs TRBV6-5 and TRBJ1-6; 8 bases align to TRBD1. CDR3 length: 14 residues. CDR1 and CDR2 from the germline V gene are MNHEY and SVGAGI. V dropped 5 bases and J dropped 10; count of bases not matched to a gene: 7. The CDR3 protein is CASSTGRGQSPLHF. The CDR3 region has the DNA TGTGCCAGCAGTACTGGCAGGGGGCAGTCACCCCTCCACTTT.

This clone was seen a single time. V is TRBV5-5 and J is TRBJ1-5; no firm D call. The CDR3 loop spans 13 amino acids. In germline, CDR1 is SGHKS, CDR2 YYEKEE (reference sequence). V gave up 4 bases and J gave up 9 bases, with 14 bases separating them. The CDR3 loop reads CASSLGPGGPQHF. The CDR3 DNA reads TGTGCCAGCAGCCTCGGACCGGGAGGGCCCCAGCATTTT.

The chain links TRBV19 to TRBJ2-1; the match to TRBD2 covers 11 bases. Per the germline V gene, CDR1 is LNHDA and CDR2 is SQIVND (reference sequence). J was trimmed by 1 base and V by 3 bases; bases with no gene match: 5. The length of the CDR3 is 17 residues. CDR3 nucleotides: TGTGCCAGTAGTATTGGGTTAGCGGGGGGGTCCTACAATGAGCAGTTCTTC. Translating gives CASSIGLAGGSYNEQFF.

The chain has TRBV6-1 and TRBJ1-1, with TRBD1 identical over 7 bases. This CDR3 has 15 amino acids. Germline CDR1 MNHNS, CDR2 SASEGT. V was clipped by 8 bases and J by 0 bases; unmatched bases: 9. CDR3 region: CASQRDRLMNTEAFF. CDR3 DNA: TGTGCCAGCCAAAGGGACAGACTTATGAACACTGAAGCTTTCTTT.

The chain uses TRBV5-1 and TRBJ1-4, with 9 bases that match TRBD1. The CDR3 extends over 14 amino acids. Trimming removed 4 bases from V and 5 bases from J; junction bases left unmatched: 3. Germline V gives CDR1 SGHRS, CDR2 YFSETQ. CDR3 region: CASSGTGLNEKLFF. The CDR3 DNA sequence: TGCGCCAGCAGCGGGACAGGGTTAAATGAAAAACTGTTTTTT.

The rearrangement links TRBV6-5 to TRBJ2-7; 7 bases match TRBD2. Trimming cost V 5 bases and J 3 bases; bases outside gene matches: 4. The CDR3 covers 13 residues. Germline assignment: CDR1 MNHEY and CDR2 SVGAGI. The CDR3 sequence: CASSPGGYYEQYF. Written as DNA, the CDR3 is TGTGCCAGCAGTCCCGGGGGGTACTACGAGCAGTACTTC.

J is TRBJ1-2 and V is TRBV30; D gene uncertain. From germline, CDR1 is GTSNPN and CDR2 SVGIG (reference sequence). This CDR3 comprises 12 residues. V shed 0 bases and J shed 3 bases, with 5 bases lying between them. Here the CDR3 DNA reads TGTGCCTGGAGTGTAGCCCACTATGGCTACACCTTC. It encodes CAWSVAHYGYTF.

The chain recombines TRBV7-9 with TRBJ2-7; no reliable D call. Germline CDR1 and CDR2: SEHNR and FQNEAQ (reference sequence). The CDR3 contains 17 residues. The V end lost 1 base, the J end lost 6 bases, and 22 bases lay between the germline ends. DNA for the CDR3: TGTGCCAGCAGCTTAGATCGCGGCTTTCTCACAATTACCGAGCAGTACTTC. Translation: CASSLDRGFLTITEQYF.